This T cell receptor (beta chain) was sequenced for a study of regulatory T cells in long-lasting Graves disease. The overall study: By definition, persistent Graves' disease involved antithyroid drugs for over 5 years alongside positive TSH receptor antibodies. Whole-study findings and limits: Examination was confined to peripheral blood, excluding thyroid tissue. Persistent patients shared more public clonotypes (roughly 2,800) than new patients (roughly 1,000).

Between the trimmed V and J ends, which lost 0 bases and 5 bases, there was a span of 5 bases. The CDR3 sequence is 12 residues long. Germline values: CDR1 MNHEY, CDR2 SVGEGT. iRepertoire HTBI primers and Arm-PCR of CDR3 regions built TCR beta libraries. TCRdb redid the calling of the multiplex PCR reads with MiXCR, one entry per CDR3 protein. This repertoire shows a few hundred thousand distinct CDR3 sequences, about 25% found once; its top ten account for over 25%. About this clonotype: As yet, its antigen is unknown.

Time point meaning: persistent/refractory GD, antithyroid drugs over 5 years with positive TRAb. Generation of the TCR library employed RNA extracted from PBMCs. One endocrinology department in Xi'an, China, was where patients came from. The V gene is TRBV6-2 or TRBV6-3, the J gene TRBJ2-7; the D is unclear. The receptor was derived from a female donor with Graves disease. Sample: peripheral blood mononuclear cells (PBMCs), taken when the disease was refractory, from a patient treated with antithyroid drugs. This CDR3 reads CASSYSTNEQYF. The CDR3 region has the DNA TGTGCCAGCAGTTACTCGACGAACGAGCAGTACTTC.